The 15 T cell receptor beta chains below come from one sample, sequenced in a study of cytomegalovirus exposure and HLA in healthy donors. Vbeta (60) and Jbeta (13) primers were used in the PCR. TCRdb's copy holds only in-frame clones and misses some; the assay was immunoSEQ multiplex PCR. Found here are about 180,000 clones, about 77% of them singletons; the top ten hold approximately 1.3%. Material: PBMCs. The receptors shown here come from a man aged 25-45 years in good health and CMV-seronegative.

The rearrangement links TRBV5-4 to TRBJ1-2, with D possibly TRBD1 on 5 matching bases. V lost 1 base to trimming and J lost 4 bases, with 11 bases between them. The CDR3 extends over 14 amino acids. Germline V lookup: CDR1 SGHNT, CDR2 YYREEE (reference sequence). Written as DNA, the CDR3 is TGTGCCAGCAGCTTGACCCAGGGAAGCTATGGCTACACCTTC. Its translation is CASSLTQGSYGYTF.

This clone turned up a few times. Here the CDR3 DNA reads TGTGCCAGCAGCTTGCCTGCGGGACCTTCACCGACCGGGGAGCTGTTTTTT. This encodes CASSLPAGPSPTGELFF. The V gene is TRBV5-6, the J gene TRBJ2-2; perhaps TRBD2 as D (6 bases). The V and J ends lost 1 base and 5 bases respectively, with 18 bases between them. The CDR3 runs to 17 residues. Per germline, CDR1 SGHDT and CDR2 YYEEEE.

The chain links TRBV5-6 to TRBJ2-5; tentative D call: TRBD2 (6 bases). Looked up from germline, CDR1 is SGHDT and CDR2 is YYEEEE. The CDR3 extends over 14 amino acids. V was clipped by 3 bases and J by 4 bases, with 13 bases between them. DNA for the CDR3: TGTGCCAGCAGCTCGGGACTTGTGGGAGAGACCCAGTACTTC. Its protein product is CASSSGLVGETQYF.

This clone was counted between two and nine times. This chain connects TRBV4-3 to TRBJ2-7; D call uncertain. CDR3 length: 13 residues. CDR1 and CDR2 (germline): LGHNA, YSLEER. V dropped 0 bases and J dropped 2 bases, with 5 bases sitting between them. CDR3 coding DNA: TGCGCCAGCAGCCAAGATCTCCCCTACGAGCAGTACTTC. It translates to CASSQDLPYEQYF.

CDR3 amino acids: CAWSVDSAGTGGIAGAETQYF. DNA for the CDR3: TGTGCCTGGAGTGTGGATTCGGCCGGGACAGGGGGAATAGCGGGAGCGGAGACCCAGTACTTC. The V and J genes are TRBV30 and TRBJ2-5; 11 bases match TRBD1. Germline CDR1 and CDR2: GTSNPN and SVGIG (reference sequence). CDR3 size: 21 residues. J gave up 5 bases and V 0 bases, and 23 bases lay outside the gene matches.

This chain connects TRBV7-8 to TRBJ1-5, with TRBD1 identical over 10 bases. In germline, CDR1 is SGHVS, CDR2 FQNEAQ. This CDR3 contains 17 residues. The ends lost 1 base at V and 9 bases at J; junction bases unmatched: 12. The CDR3 protein is CASSLGTTGGPTLPQHF. The CDR3 nucleotides read TGTGCCAGCAGCTTAGGTACGACAGGGGGCCCTACTTTGCCCCAGCATTTT.

V gene TRBV30 combines with J gene TRBJ2-7; 12 positions match TRBD1. Germline-derived CDR1 and CDR2 are GTSNPN and SVGIG (reference sequence). Trimming at V came to 3 bases and at J to 1 base, leaving 10 bases not matched to a gene. CDR3 length equals 17 residues. This CDR3 is CAWRTGSGQGASYEQYF. CDR3 nucleotides: TGTGCCTGGAGGACGGGATCGGGACAGGGGGCTTCCTACGAGCAGTACTTC.

In this sample, this clone turned up once. The rearrangement links TRBV10-1 to TRBJ1-6; 9 bases align to TRBD1. CDR1 WNHNN and CDR2 SYGVQD come from the germline V gene (reference sequence). CDR3 length: 16 residues. V was pared by 0 bases and J by 7 bases, with 4 bases of the junction left unmatched. The CDR3 reads CASSESRTGANSPLHF. The CDR3 coding sequence is TGCGCCAGCAGTGAGTCCAGGACAGGGGCGAATTCACCCCTCCACTTT.

In the case of this clone: The junction and the germline gene differ at one end; a read error may be behind it. V is TRBV29-1 and J is TRBJ2-2; possible D gene TRBD1, 6 bases. The CDR3 runs to 14 residues. CDR1 SQVTM and CDR2 ANQGSEA come from the germline V gene. Written as DNA, the CDR3 is TGCAGCGTGGCCGGGACACCGAACACCGAGGAGCTGTTTTTT. Encoded protein: CSVAGTPNTEELFF.

This chain links TRBV25-1 with TRBJ2-2; TRBD2 might be the D (5 bases). V was shortened by 2 bases and J by 12 bases, with 13 bases between the two germline ends. Looked up from germline, CDR1 is MGHDK and CDR2 is SYGVNS. The CDR3 is 13 amino acids. CDR3 amino acids: CASSELPRGKLFF. CDR3 nucleotides: TGTGCCAGCAGTGAACTTCCGAGAGGGAAGCTGTTTTTT.

The rearrangement links TRBV28 to TRBJ1-5; 9 bases agree with TRBD1. The CDR3 runs to 14 residues. The ends lost 5 bases at V and 6 bases at J; junction bases unmatched: 5. Germline V lookup: CDR1 MDHEN, CDR2 SYDVKM. The DNA for the CDR3 is TGTGCCAGCAGTAAGACAGGGGGATCTCAGCCCCAGCATTTT. This encodes CASSKTGGSQPQHF.

The V gene is TRBV6-1, the J gene TRBJ2-6, with unresolved D. Between the trimmed V and J ends, which lost 2 bases and 0 bases, there was a span of 17 bases. Per the germline V gene, CDR1 is MNHNS and CDR2 is SASEGT. The CDR3 spans 19 residues. DNA of the CDR3: TGTGCCAGCAGTGAATTACCGCCAGGCTCCGGCTCTGGGGCCAACGTCCTGACTTTC. It encodes CASSELPPGSGSGANVLTF.

This rearrangement joins TRBV30 to TRBJ1-6, with a tentative D call TRBD1 (5 bases). Germline V gene data show CDR1 as GTSNPN and CDR2 as SVGIG (reference sequence). V was cut by 1 base and J by 6 bases, with 7 bases left in between. This CDR3 is 13 amino acids long. The CDR3 region is CAWSARVNSPLHF. The CDR3 DNA sequence: TGTGCCTGGAGTGCCAGGGTTAATTCACCCCTCCACTTT.

The rearrangement uses TRBV4-3 and TRBJ1-1, with D maybe TRBD1 (5 bases). The CDR3 runs 15 residues. V lost 0 bases to trimming and J lost 5 bases, with 13 bases between them. Germline loops: CDR1 LGHNA, CDR2 YSLEER. In DNA, the CDR3 is TGCGCCAGCAGCCAAGAAAAAGGGGCATTTACTGAAGCTTTCTTT. Its protein product is CASSQEKGAFTEAFF.

This rearrangement joins TRBV7-2 to TRBJ2-4; D not resolved. This CDR3 comprises 13 residues. CDR1 SGHTA and CDR2 FQGNSA come from the germline V gene. V gave up 1 base and J gave up 2 bases, with 3 bases separating them. CDR3 residues: CASSLVTKNIQYF. The CDR3 bases are TGTGCCAGCAGCTTAGTAACCAAAAACATTCAGTACTTC.